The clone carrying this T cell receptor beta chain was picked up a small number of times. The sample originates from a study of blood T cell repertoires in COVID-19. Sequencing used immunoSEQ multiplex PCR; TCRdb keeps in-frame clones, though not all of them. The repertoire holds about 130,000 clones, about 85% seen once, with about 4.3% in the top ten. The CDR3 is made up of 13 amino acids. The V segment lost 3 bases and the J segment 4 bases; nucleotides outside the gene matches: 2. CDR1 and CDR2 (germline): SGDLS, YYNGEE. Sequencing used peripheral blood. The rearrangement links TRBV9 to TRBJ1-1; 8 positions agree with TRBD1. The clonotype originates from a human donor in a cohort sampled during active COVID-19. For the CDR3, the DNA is TGTGCCAGCAGCGAACAGGGGGTCACTGAAGCTTTCTTT. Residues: CASSEQGVTEAFF. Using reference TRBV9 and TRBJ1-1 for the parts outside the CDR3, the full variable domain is DSGVTQTPKHLITATGQRVTLRCSPRSGDLSVYWYQQSLDQGLQFLIQYYNGEERAKGNILERFSAQQFPDLHSELNLSSLELGDSALYFCASSEQGVTEAFFGQGTRLTVV.